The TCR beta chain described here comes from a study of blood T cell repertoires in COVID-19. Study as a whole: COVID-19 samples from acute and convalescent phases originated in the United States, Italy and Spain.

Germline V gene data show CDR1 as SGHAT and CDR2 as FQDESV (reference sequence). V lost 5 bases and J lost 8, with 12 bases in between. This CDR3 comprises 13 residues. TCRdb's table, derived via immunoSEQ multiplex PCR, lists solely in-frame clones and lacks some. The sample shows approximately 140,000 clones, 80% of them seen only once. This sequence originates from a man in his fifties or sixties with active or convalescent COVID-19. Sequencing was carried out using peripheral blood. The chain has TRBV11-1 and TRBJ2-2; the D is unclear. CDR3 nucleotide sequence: TGTGCCAGCAGCCCCTATCTACAGGGGGAGCTGTTTTTT. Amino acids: CASSPYLQGELFF.